This T cell receptor beta chain was recorded in a study of blood T cell repertoires in COVID-19. Across the study: Donors in the United States, Italy and Spain gave samples during acute or convalescent COVID-19. Sample material is recorded as cDNA or gDNA derived from T cells, B-cell-depleted T cells, or PBMCs.

In the authors' workflow: Amplification of reference gene primers provided the estimated nucleated cell counts. Only in-frame clones appear in the TCRdb table, and some are missing; sequencing was by immunoSEQ multiplex PCR. V and J calls plus clone size are reproduced from that table; the DNA served to infer D and trimming. Altogether some 70,000 clones are present, more than 65% being singletons, with the ten largest covering roughly 9.8%. The germline CDR1 and CDR2 sequences are SGDLS and YYNGEE. Trimming took 4 bases from V and 3 from J, leaving 10 bases between them. The CDR3 contains 13 residues.

The chain is built from TRBV9 and TRBJ1-1; no definite D call. This receptor was taken from a woman in her forties or fifties with acute or convalescent COVID-19. Specimen: peripheral blood. This CDR3 reads CASSSASDTEAFF. The CDR3, as DNA: TGTGCCAGCAGCTCCGCATCGGACACTGAAGCTTTCTTT.